The 30 T cell receptor beta chains below were found in one sample sequenced in a study of T cells in Graves' hyperthyroidism and ophthalmopathy. Amplified TCR beta CDR3 regions derived from RNA transcripts. The TCR CDR3 first-round RT-PCR relied on the HTBI primer set. MiXCR, applied by TCRdb to the multiplex PCR reads, yields one record per CDR3 protein. Seen here are some 530,000 distinct CDR3 sequences, around a fifth observed once, and the top ten hold 45% to 50%. Specimen: blood. These receptors originate from a woman in her 70s with Graves' ophthalmopathy.

The chain couples TRBV25-1 to TRBJ1-2, with TRBD1 identical over 7 bases. The CDR3 totals 14 residues. Germline-derived CDR1 and CDR2 are MGHDK and SYGVNS. The V gene end was trimmed by 4 bases and the J gene end by 4 bases; junction bases not matched to a gene: 6. In nucleotides, the CDR3 is TGTGCCAGCAGTGCCCCGGGACAGATCTATGGCTACACCTTC. Residues: CASSAPGQIYGYTF.

The chain carries TRBV9 and TRBJ2-3; tentative D call: TRBD2 (6 bases). V was clipped by 2 bases and J by 1 base, with 8 bases between them. The CDR3 has 14 residues. The germline gives CDR1 SGDLS, CDR2 YYNGEE. CDR3 bases: TGTGCCAGCAGCGTTTGGGGGGGCACAGATACGCAGTATTTT. This sequence encodes CASSVWGGTDTQYF.

This clonotype was picked up a small number of times. The chain has TRBV3-1 and TRBJ1-1; 8 nucleotides match TRBD1. Germline CDR1 is LGHDT and CDR2 is YNNKEL (reference sequence). The trim removed 4 bases at V and 3 bases at J, leaving 10 bases unmatched. CDR3 length equals 16 residues. The CDR3, as DNA: TGTGCCAGCAGCCCGTCCTTCGGACAGGGAGACACTGAAGCTTTCTTT. Protein product: CASSPSFGQGDTEAFF.

The gene calls are TRBV6-1 and TRBJ1-1, with 7 bases aligning to TRBD1. The ends lost 5 bases at V and 0 bases at J; junction bases unmatched: 21. Germline V gives CDR1 MNHNS, CDR2 SASEGT. The CDR3 has 20 residues. CDR3 sequence reads: CASSNYQGGGARRLNTEAFF. The CDR3 DNA reads as TGTGCCAGCAGTAATTATCAGGGGGGGGGCGCCAGGAGGTTGAACACTGAAGCTTTCTTT.

This chain connects TRBV7-9 to TRBJ1-2; TRBD1 matches at 7 bases. Trimming removed 5 bases from V and 6 bases from J; junction bases left unmatched: 6. Germline V gene data show CDR1 as SEHNR and CDR2 as FQNEAQ (reference sequence). This CDR3 has 13 amino acids. DNA for the CDR3: TGTGCCAGCAGCAACAGGGGTAGGAATGGCTACACCTTC. This gives the protein CASSNRGRNGYTF.

This clonotype was recorded a few times. The chain uses TRBV10-2 and TRBJ2-2; D is perhaps TRBD2 (5 bases). V was shortened by 2 bases and J by 4 bases, with 17 bases between the two germline ends. Per the germline V gene, CDR1 is WSHSY and CDR2 is SAAADI. This CDR3 has 17 residues. The CDR3 loop is CASSEPDRKGSTGELFF. DNA of the CDR3: TGCGCCAGCAGTGAGCCCGATAGGAAAGGGAGCACCGGGGAGCTGTTTTTT.

This clonotype has more than one count but fewer than ten. Mismatch with germline at one junction end may stem from a read error. The chain uses TRBV7-7 and TRBJ2-2, with D maybe TRBD2 (7 bases). Looked up from germline, CDR1 is SSHAT and CDR2 is FNYEAQ (reference sequence). The CDR3 loop spans 18 amino acids. The DNA of the CDR3 is TGTGCTAGCAGCTTAGGGCCGACGGGGGGCGAGTACACCGGGGAGCTGTTTTTT. This translates into CASSLGPTGGEYTGELFF.

In its sample, this clonotype was seen many times. The rearrangement uses TRBV7-9 and TRBJ2-3, with TRBD2 as a possible D gene (7 bases). V lost 5 bases and J 5 bases, leaving 20 bases between the germline ends. CDR1 and CDR2 (germline): SEHNR, FQNEAQ (reference sequence). CDR3 length: 16 amino acids. CDR3 in DNA: TGTGCCAGCAGCCGCCCCGCGGGAGTGACAGGAGATACGCAGTATTTT. Its translation: CASSRPAGVTGDTQYF.

This clonotype occurred many times. The DNA of the CDR3 is TGTGCCACCAGTCTCGGGGGCAAGGACTACGAGCAGTACTTC. This translates into CATSLGGKDYEQYF. The chain uses TRBV15 and TRBJ2-7; D may be TRBD1 or TRBD2 (6 bases each). Deletions cut 6 bases from V and 3 bases from J, with 15 bases between. The germline V gene encodes CDR1 LNHNV and CDR2 YYDKDF (reference sequence). The length of the CDR3 is 14 residues.

The chain links TRBV24-1 to TRBJ1-5; 8 bases agree with TRBD1. The CDR3 extends over 16 amino acids. V dropped 4 bases and J dropped 6; count of bases not matched to a gene: 10. The V gene's germline CDR1 is KGHDR and CDR2 SFDVKD. CDR3 sequence reads: CATSETTGVRGQPQHF. The CDR3 DNA reads TGTGCCACCAGTGAAACGACAGGGGTTAGGGGTCAGCCCCAGCATTTT.

This sequence joins TRBV7-2 and TRBJ2-1; 10 bases are shared with TRBD2. V shed 2 bases, J shed 6 bases, and the junction held 4 bases outside the gene matches. CDR1 and CDR2 from the germline V gene are SGHTA and FQGNSA. CDR3 length: 15 amino acids. The CDR3 DNA reads as TGTGCCAGCAGCTTAATCCCTAGCGGGAGCAATGAGCAGTTCTTC. Protein sequence: CASSLIPSGSNEQFF.

This clonotype has more than one count but fewer than ten. The CDR3 DNA reads as TGCAGCGTTGTGTCGCACACTGAAGCTTTCTTT. Protein: CSVVSHTEAFF. V gene TRBV29-1 combines with J gene TRBJ1-1, with D hard to call. CDR3 size: 11 residues. Germline CDR1 and CDR2: SQVTM and ANQGSEA. Trimming removed 4 bases from V and 3 bases from J, with 6 bases in between.

This clonotype came up a few times. The rearrangement links TRBV29-1 to TRBJ2-2; D call uncertain. The CDR3 runs to 13 residues. Between the trimmed V and J ends, which lost 7 bases and 2 bases, there was a span of 11 bases. Germline CDR1 reads SQVTM; CDR2 reads ANQGSEA. The CDR3 bases are TGCAGCGGGGGTGGATTTAACACCGGGGAGCTGTTTTTT. It yields the protein CSGGGFNTGELFF.

In its sample, this clonotype was seen a few times. This chain joins TRBV7-8 and TRBJ2-1; D gene uncertain. Germline values: CDR1 SGHVS, CDR2 FQNEAQ. The CDR3 is made up of 14 amino acids. V lost 1 base and J 7 bases, leaving 11 bases between the germline ends. This chain's CDR3 is CASSLDGEWNEQFF. Written as DNA, the CDR3 is TGTGCCAGCAGCTTAGATGGGGAATGGAATGAGCAGTTCTTC. The whole variable domain, remainder taken from reference TRBV7-8 and TRBJ2-1, is GAGVSQSPRYKVAKRGQDVALRCDPISGHVSLFWYQQALGQGPEFLTYFQNEAQLDKSGLPSDRFFAERPEGSVSTLKIQRTQQEDSAVYLCASSLDGEWNEQFFGPGTRLTVL.

This clonotype turned up a few times. Here the CDR3 reads CASSRQGALGANVLTF. The CDR3 nucleotides read TGTGCCAGCAGCCGACAGGGGGCGCTTGGGGCCAACGTCCTGACTTTC. The chain couples TRBV12-3 or TRBV12-4 to TRBJ2-6; 10 bases map to TRBD1. This CDR3 has 16 amino acids. The V segment lost 6 bases and the J segment 3 bases; nucleotides outside the gene matches: 5.

This clonotype was observed many times. The rearrangement joins TRBV7-9 to TRBJ2-5, with D maybe TRBD1 (6 bases). Trimming left V 0 bases short and J 9 bases short, with 11 bases between. The CDR3 has 13 amino acids. CDR1 is SEHNR, CDR2 FQNEAQ, per germline (reference sequence). Written as DNA, the CDR3 is TGTGCCAGCAGCTTAGCGGACAGAAGGTCCCAGTACTTC. This codes for CASSLADRRSQYF.

The chain uses TRBV20-1 and TRBJ1-2; D is perhaps TRBD1 (5 bases). CDR1 is DFQATT and CDR2 is SNEGSKA in the germline V gene (reference sequence). V dropped 0 bases and J dropped 2 bases, with 13 bases sitting between them. The CDR3 covers 15 residues. The CDR3 reads CSARDREWGNYGYTF. The CDR3 nucleotides are TGCAGTGCTAGAGATAGGGAATGGGGGAACTATGGCTACACCTTC.

There are a few counts of this clonotype. V gene TRBV25-1 combines with J gene TRBJ2-2, with a possible D match to TRBD1 (5 bases). Looked up from germline, CDR1 is MGHDK and CDR2 is SYGVNS. Trimming removed 1 base from V and 6 bases from J, with 24 bases in between. CDR3 length: 19 residues. DNA of the CDR3: TGTGCCAGCAGTGAATGGGGCGCGACCCTAAAGGGTATACCCGGGGAGCTGTTTTTT. Amino acids: CASSEWGATLKGIPGELFF.

This chain joins TRBV14 and TRBJ1-1, with 7 bases fitting TRBD1. V trimming: 1 base; J trimming: 10 bases; junction bases outside the gene matches: 3. The CDR3 loop spans 12 amino acids. Germline assignment: CDR1 SGHDN and CDR2 FVKESK. The CDR3 here is CASSQAGGPAFF. The CDR3 DNA follows: TGTGCCAGCAGCCAAGCAGGGGGACCAGCTTTCTTT.

This clonotype was picked up a small number of times. This chain uses TRBV7-2 with TRBJ1-5; D not certain. Germline CDR1 reads SGHTA; CDR2 reads FQGNSA. This CDR3 has 15 amino acids. The V end was cut by 1 base, the J end by 2 bases, with 9 bases between. For the CDR3, the DNA is TGTGCCAGCAGCTTAGTGAGTGGGGGCAATCAGCCCCAGCATTTT. Residues: CASSLVSGGNQPQHF.

The CDR3: CSGGYGTAVSEQYF. The CDR3 DNA reads as TGCAGCGGGGGGTACGGGACCGCAGTTTCCGAGCAGTACTTC. The rearrangement links TRBV29-1 to TRBJ2-7; D may match TRBD1 or TRBD2 (5 bases each). Germline values: CDR1 SQVTM, CDR2 ANQGSEA. V was cut by 7 bases and J by 6 bases, with 22 bases left in between. The CDR3 contains 14 residues.

This sequence joins TRBV15 and TRBJ1-2; D uncertain. The germline CDR1 and CDR2 sequences are LNHNV and YYDKDF (reference sequence). V lost 0 bases, J lost 2 bases, and 4 bases lay in between. The CDR3 has 13 amino acids. In nucleotides, the CDR3 is TGTGCCACCAGCAGAGACCAGAACTATGGCTACACCTTC. Its protein product is CATSRDQNYGYTF.

As regards this clonotype: Here the CDR3 omits its conserved ending phenylalanine or tryptophan, so a read error is the likely source. The V call is TRBV5-1, the J call TRBJ2-7; D uncertain. Trimming shortened V by 0 bases and J by 1 base, and 5 bases separated the two germline ends. Germline values: CDR1 SGHRS, CDR2 YFSETQ. The CDR3 has 13 residues. This CDR3 reads CASSLDYSYEQYS. As DNA, the CDR3 is TGCGCCAGCAGCTTGGACTATTCCTACGAGCAGTACTCC.

This clonotype was picked up a small number of times. The gene calls are TRBV28 and TRBJ1-2; D possibly corresponds to TRBD1 (6 bases). V lost 6 bases to trimming and J lost 6 bases, with 17 bases between them. This CDR3 spans 14 amino acids. Germline V gene sequence: CDR1 MDHEN, CDR2 SYDVKM. CDR3 amino acids: CASRPAGGGDGYTF. The CDR3 DNA follows: TGTGCCAGCAGACCGGCGGGGGGCGGTGATGGCTACACCTTC.

This clonotype appeared many times. The genes are TRBV10-3 and TRBJ2-7, with D unclear. Germline lookup yields CDR1 ENHRY and CDR2 SYGVKD. This CDR3 is built from 13 residues. V lost 6 bases and J lost 3, with 12 bases in between. The DNA of the CDR3 is TGTGCCATCAGCCCCACTCAGAACTACGAGCAGTACTTC. Protein sequence: CAISPTQNYEQYF.

This clonotype was detected ten times or more. A read error may produce the germline difference seen at one junction end. The rearrangement links TRBV12-3 or TRBV12-4 to TRBJ2-7, with 11 positions matching TRBD2. This CDR3 has 14 amino acids. In DNA form, the CDR3 reads TGTGCCAGCAGCTTAGCGGGAGGGCCCTACGAGCAGTACTTC. Translating it yields CASSLAGGPYEQYF.

This clonotype was seen only a few times. V gene TRBV6-5 combines with J gene TRBJ2-2; D tentatively fits TRBD1 or TRBD2 (5 bases each). In germline, CDR1 is MNHEY, CDR2 SVGAGI. This CDR3 contains 16 residues. The V gene lost 2 bases and the J gene lost 9 bases, with 19 bases spanning the gap. CDR3 in DNA: TGTGCCAGCAGTTACGGTGGGGGAACGGATACCAGGGAGCTGTTTTTT. It encodes CASSYGGGTDTRELFF.

The rearrangement uses TRBV24-1 and TRBJ1-6, with D uncertain. This CDR3 spans 11 amino acids. In germline, CDR1 is KGHDR, CDR2 SFDVKD. V lost 1 base, J lost 19 bases, and 10 bases lay in between. DNA of the CDR3: TGTGCCACCAGTGATTTTCCTGCTTATCACTTT. Protein sequence: CATSDFPAYHF.

In its sample, this clonotype was seen many times. The V call is TRBV11-1, the J call TRBJ2-1; no clear D gene. This CDR3 spans 14 amino acids. With 1 base removed from V and 5 bases from J, the gap between germline ends came to 9 bases. CDR1 and CDR2 (germline): SGHAT, FQDESV (reference sequence). Written as DNA, the CDR3 is TGTGCCAGCAGCTTAGAGGGTGGGAACAATGAGCAGTTCTTC. This sequence encodes CASSLEGGNNEQFF.

This chain connects TRBV5-1 to TRBJ2-4; 8 nucleotides align to TRBD1. The CDR3 contains 16 residues. The J segment lost 0 bases and the V segment lost 4 bases, leaving 6 bases of the junction unmatched. Germline V gives CDR1 SGHRS, CDR2 YFSETQ. CDR3 region: CASSRGQGGAKNIQYF. In nucleotides, the CDR3 is TGCGCCAGCAGCCGCGGACAGGGTGGAGCCAAAAACATTCAGTACTTC.